The clone carrying this TCR beta chain is medium-sized by share. No antigen is known for it. These data come from a study of spatial heterogeneity in lung cancer. Time point of the sample: sample taken at primary tumor resection. The study sequenced unsorted whole RNA from tumor, nontumor lung or frozen PBMC. The donors, 70 or so patients with untreated early-stage non-small cell lung cancer, provided the samples. TCRdb re-called the 5' RACE reads through MiXCR, storing one row per CDR3 protein. The sample has approximately 1,700 distinct CDR3 sequences, roughly a sixth seen once. The germline V gene encodes CDR1 MGHRA and CDR2 YSYEKL. The CDR3 is 17 amino acids. V lost 0 bases and J 0 bases, leaving 12 bases between the germline ends. Findings and limits, study-wide: There were more appearances of ubiquitous expanded tumor TCRs in blood at resection than at follow-up.

Specimen: PBMCs, collected at surgery. This clonotype was sampled from a male donor with early-stage non-small cell lung cancer. The rearrangement links TRBV4-1 to TRBJ2-1; TRBD2 is a possible D gene (5 bases). CDR3 DNA: TGCGCCAGCAGCCAAGAATTGGCTGACTACTCCTACAATGAGCAGTTCTTC. Protein: CASSQELADYSYNEQFF.